The 21 T cell receptor beta chains in this list originate from one sample, sequenced in a study of T cells in Graves' hyperthyroidism and ophthalmopathy. Template material for amplifying TCR beta CDR3 regions consisted of RNA transcripts. TCR CDR3 underwent first-round RT-PCR with the HTBI primer set. One entry per CDR3 protein, called by TCRdb with MiXCR from the multiplex PCR reads. This repertoire shows approximately 400,000 distinct CDR3 sequences, about a fifth found once; its top ten account for 35% to 50%. The material sequenced was blood. These receptors were taken from a man younger than 35 with Graves' ophthalmopathy.

This clonotype came up many times. This rearrangement joins TRBV27 to TRBJ2-3; a possible D gene is TRBD2 (5 bases). The germline V gene has CDR1 MNHEY and CDR2 SMNVEV (reference sequence). This CDR3 has 18 amino acids. Trimming pared 0 bases from V and 2 bases from J, leaving 18 bases between. The CDR3 DNA sequence: TGTGCCAGCAGTTTATCGGGTGCGGGTAGTTGGTACACAGATACGCAGTATTTT. This encodes CASSLSGAGSWYTDTQYF.

This clonotype came up many times. The rearrangement uses TRBV20-1 and TRBJ1-2, with D maybe TRBD1 (6 bases). This CDR3 spans 13 amino acids. The V and J ends lost 6 bases and 5 bases respectively, with 16 bases between them. CDR1 DFQATT and CDR2 SNEGSKA come from the germline V gene (reference sequence). CDR3 amino acids: CSAPITGNYGYTF. In DNA, the CDR3 is TGCAGTGCCCCGATTACAGGGAATTATGGCTACACCTTC.

This clonotype was counted many times. V gene TRBV11-2 combines with J gene TRBJ2-3, with D perhaps matching TRBD2 (5 bases). The germline V gene has CDR1 SGHAT and CDR2 FQNNGV. The CDR3 covers 14 residues. Trimming took off 6 bases at V and 1 base at J, with 11 bases between the two ends. This chain's CDR3 is CASRRLPRTDTQYF. CDR3 coding DNA: TGTGCCAGCAGGAGACTACCCCGCACAGATACGCAGTATTTT.

This clonotype was counted many times. The chain links TRBV5-1 to TRBJ1-2; D unclear. This CDR3 region has 15 residues. Per germline, CDR1 SGHRS and CDR2 YFSETQ. Trimming removed 1 base from V and 4 bases from J, with 14 bases in between. CDR3 in amino acids: CASSLSSGVFYGYTF. CDR3 nucleotide sequence: TGCGCCAGCAGCTTGAGTTCCGGGGTCTTCTATGGCTACACCTTC.

This clonotype was picked up many times. This chain links TRBV12-3 or TRBV12-4 with TRBJ1-1, with D possibly TRBD1 on 5 matching bases. The CDR3 contains 12 residues. The V end lost 5 bases, the J end lost 8 bases, and 12 bases lay between the germline ends. The CDR3 DNA sequence: TGTGCCAGCAGTGGGGACGTTCTCGAAGCTTTCTTT. It codes for CASSGDVLEAFF.

Ten or more counts support this clonotype. The gene calls are TRBV7-9 and TRBJ1-1, with D uncertain. V was shortened by 2 bases and J by 6 bases, with 10 bases between the two germline ends. Germline assignment: CDR1 SEHNR and CDR2 FQNEAQ (reference sequence). The CDR3 is made up of 13 amino acids. CDR3 sequence: CASSLQEGPEAFF. CDR3 in DNA: TGTGCCAGCAGCTTACAGGAAGGGCCTGAAGCTTTCTTT. The variable domain in full, completed from reference TRBV7-9 and TRBJ1-1, reads DTGVSQNPRHKITKRGQNVTFRCDPISEHNRLYWYRQTLGQGPEFLTYFQNEAQLEKSRLLSDRFSAERPKGSFSTLEIQRTEQGDSAMYLCASSLQEGPEAFFGQGTRLTVV.

Ten or more counts support this clonotype. V usage is TRBV2 and J usage is TRBJ2-1; D may match TRBD1 or TRBD2 (6 bases each). Per germline, CDR1 SNHLY and CDR2 FYNNEI. The CDR3 consists of 13 residues. V was trimmed by 5 bases and J by 8 bases, leaving 13 bases between them. The CDR3 DNA reads as TGTGCCAGCAGTATCTACGGGGGCGATGAGCAGTTCTTC. Translating gives CASSIYGGDEQFF.

This clonotype was seen repeatedly, ten times or more. The CDR3 nucleotides are TGTGCCAGCAGAGGGGTTCAGGGACAAACACCTAAAGCTTTCTTT. Protein sequence: CASRGVQGQTPKAFF. The V and J genes are TRBV27 and TRBJ1-1; D might be TRBD1 (6 bases). Trimming took 6 bases from V and 9 from J, leaving 23 bases between them. CDR3 length: 15 residues. The germline CDR1 and CDR2 sequences are MNHEY and SMNVEV (reference sequence).

This clonotype was counted ten times or more. The V and J genes are TRBV18 and TRBJ2-7; D remains unclear. The CDR3 extends over 13 amino acids. The V end lost 3 bases, the J end lost 2 bases, and 8 bases lay between the germline ends. Germline V lookup: CDR1 KGHSH, CDR2 LQKENI. The DNA for the CDR3 is TGTGCCAGCTCACCGTCGCAAACCTACGAGCAGTACTTC. Protein sequence: CASSPSQTYEQYF. The whole variable domain, remainder taken from reference TRBV18 and TRBJ2-7, is NAGVMQNPRHLVRRRGQEARLRCSPMKGHSHVYWYRQLPEEGLKFMVYLQKENIIDESGMPKERFSAEFPKEGPSILRIQQVVRGDSAAYFCASSPSQTYEQYFGPGTRLTVT.

This clonotype appeared many times. This chain uses TRBV28 with TRBJ2-1; 7 nucleotides line up with TRBD1. The CDR3 has 14 residues. V lost 5 bases to trimming and J lost 3 bases; unmatched junction nucleotides: 4. Germline loops: CDR1 MDHEN, CDR2 SYDVKM. CDR3 DNA sequence: TGTGCCAGCAGTATAGGACAGGACTACAATGAGCAGTTCTTC. Translating gives CASSIGQDYNEQFF.

This clonotype was found a few times. In DNA form, the CDR3 reads TGTGCCACCACCGGGCCACAGCCCCAGCATTTT. It yields the protein CATTGPQPQHF. The rearrangement uses TRBV24-1 and TRBJ1-5; D ambiguous. Per the germline V gene, CDR1 is KGHDR and CDR2 is SFDVKD. V gave up 8 bases and J gave up 7 bases, with 8 bases separating them. This CDR3 is 11 amino acids long.

About this clonotype: This may be a read error: a much more frequent sequence differs by one nucleotide. This chain links TRBV28 with TRBJ1-4; unclear D gene. V was shortened by 6 bases and J by 4 bases, with 6 bases between the two germline ends. The CDR3 is 12 residues long. The germline gives CDR1 MDHEN, CDR2 SYDVKM. The CDR3: CASSRDNEKLFF. The CDR3 DNA is TGTGCCAGCAGCCGGGATAATGAAAAACTGTTTTTT. The variable domain in full, completed from reference TRBV28 and TRBJ1-4, reads DVKVTQSSRYLVKRTGEKVFLECVQDMDHENMFWYRQDPGLGLRLIYFSYDVKMKEKGDIPEGYSVSREKKERFSLILESASTNQTSMYLCASSRDNEKLFFGSGTQLSVL.

This clonotype occurred many times. This chain joins TRBV12-3 or TRBV12-4 and TRBJ2-3, with TRBD1 matching over 7 bases. The CDR3 runs 15 residues. The V and J ends lost 7 bases and 1 base, in that order; junction bases with no gene match: 8. CDR3 region: CASTPRTGRTDTQYF. CDR3 in DNA: TGTGCCAGCACCCCTCGGACAGGACGCACAGATACGCAGTATTTT.

This clonotype was detected a few times. The chain employs TRBV19 and TRBJ2-3, with 8 positions matching TRBD2. Looked up from germline, CDR1 is LNHDA and CDR2 is SQIVND (reference sequence). There are 14 residues in the CDR3. With V trimmed by 1 base and J by 5 bases, 2 bases remained unmatched. CDR3 nucleotides: TGTGCCAGTAGTATAGCAGCGGGGGTAGATACGCAGTATTTT. Translated, it gives CASSIAAGVDTQYF.

The chain recombines TRBV12-3 or TRBV12-4 with TRBJ2-5; 10 bases match TRBD1. Unmatched junction bases numbered 12, after V lost 5 bases and J lost 6 bases. The length of the CDR3 is 16 residues. The CDR3 is CASSTSAGQGRKTQYF. CDR3 DNA: TGTGCCAGCAGTACATCGGCGGGACAGGGGAGGAAGACCCAGTACTTC.

Ten or more counts support this clonotype. The chain is built from TRBV7-2 and TRBJ2-7; 8 bases match TRBD2. CDR3 length equals 14 residues. CDR1 is SGHTA, CDR2 FQGNSA, per germline. V was clipped by 5 bases and J by 0 bases; unmatched bases: 3. The CDR3 sequence: CASSEGLASYEQYF. The CDR3 DNA follows: TGTGCCAGCAGCGAAGGACTAGCCTCCTACGAGCAGTACTTC.

This clonotype was counted at least ten times. The chain has TRBV6-1 and TRBJ1-1, with D perhaps matching TRBD1 (6 bases). V gave up 5 bases and J gave up 8 bases, with 9 bases separating them. CDR3 length: 11 residues. Per germline, CDR1 MNHNS and CDR2 SASEGT. CDR3 sequence reads: CASSNGQEAFF. In DNA, the CDR3 is TGTGCCAGCAGTAACGGACAGGAAGCTTTCTTT.

This chain uses TRBV7-9 with TRBJ2-5, with 9 bases that match TRBD1. The CDR3 length is 16 residues. From germline, CDR1 is SEHNR and CDR2 FQNEAQ (reference sequence). V dropped 5 bases and J dropped 1; count of bases not matched to a gene: 8. CDR3 in amino acids: CASSPRQGGAQETQYF. The CDR3 DNA reads as TGTGCCAGCAGCCCCCGACAGGGGGGGGCCCAAGAGACCCAGTACTTC.

This clonotype was observed many times. The chain carries TRBV7-9 and TRBJ1-4, with 7 bases fitting TRBD1. The CDR3 covers 17 residues. With 5 bases clipped from V and 5 bases from J, the junction kept 14 bases outside the gene matches. Germline CDR1 and CDR2: SEHNR and FQNEAQ (reference sequence). DNA of the CDR3: TGTGCCAGCAGCCACTTATCAGGGGGACAGCGAAATGAAAAACTGTTTTTT. This codes for CASSHLSGGQRNEKLFF.

This clonotype has just a few counts. This rearrangement joins TRBV20-1 to TRBJ1-5, with D possibly matching TRBD1 (5 bases). Germline V gene lookup returns CDR1 DFQATT and CDR2 SNEGSKA (reference sequence). The CDR3 has 12 amino acids. V was trimmed by 3 bases and J by 5 bases, leaving 8 bases between them. CDR3 bases: TGCAGTGCTAGTGAAGGGGATCAGCCCCAGCATTTT. It translates to CSASEGDQPQHF.

This clonotype came up many times. The J gene is TRBJ2-3, the V gene TRBV20-1, with a tentative D call TRBD1 (5 bases). Germline lookup yields CDR1 DFQATT and CDR2 SNEGSKA (reference sequence). The CDR3 consists of 15 residues. Trimming stripped 1 base from V and 4 bases from J, with 15 bases between. The CDR3 reads CSARGQGGWADTQYF. The CDR3 DNA reads TGCAGTGCTAGAGGTCAGGGTGGGTGGGCAGATACGCAGTATTTT.